These T cell receptor beta chains were read from a single sample in a study of CD8+ T cells in alopecia areata. The protocol was immunoSEQ multiplex PCR, while the TCRdb copy is restricted to in-frame clones and leaves out a portion. This table holds about 190,000 clones, 50% to 60% found once. The starting material was CD4+ T cells sorted from blood, obtained at week 0. The receptor set was obtained from a human donor with alopecia areata. Each CDR3 is given with its conserved first and last residue. Each record gives: CDR3 protein, CDR3 DNA, CDR3 length, V gene, clone size, J gene, D gene. D genes are given only for firm matches. Clone size is given for some rows only: seen once, a few or many times, or a class if the clone is expanded.

CASNPRGATGELFF	TGTGCCAGCAACCCCAGGGGTGCCACCGGGGAGCTGTTTTTT	14	TRBV6-6	.	TRBJ2-2	.
CASSLAGDSGGTDTQYF	TGTGCCAGCAGCTTAGCGGGGGATAGCGGGGGTACAGATACGCAGTATTTT	17	TRBV7-2	.	TRBJ2-3	TRBD2
CASSLSGGPSYNEQFF	TGTGCCAGCAGCTTAAGTGGGGGGCCGTCCTACAATGAGCAGTTCTTC	16	TRBV7-3	.	TRBJ2-1	.
CASSVNTEAFF	TGTGCCAGCAGTGTGAACACTGAAGCTTTCTTT	11	TRBV2	few	TRBJ1-1	.
CASRAGLIDTQYF	TGCGCCAGCAGGGCAGGGTTAATCGATACGCAGTATTTT	13	TRBV4-1	.	TRBJ2-3	.
CAWSSISGYTF	TGTGCCTGGAGCTCCATTTCCGGCTACACCTTC	11	TRBV30	.	TRBJ1-2	.
CAWSVGQPNYGYTF	TGTGCCTGGAGTGTAGGACAGCCGAACTATGGCTACACCTTC	14	TRBV30	.	TRBJ1-2	.
CASSERGTF	TGTGCCAGCAGTGAACGTGGCACCTTC	9	TRBV6-1	few	TRBJ1-2	.
CASSPGTSRETQYF	TGTGCCAGCAGTCCTGGGACTAGTCGGGAGACCCAGTACTTC	14	TRBV27	.	TRBJ2-5	TRBD2
CASSQAGGLDYGYTF	TGTGCCAGCTCACAAGCAGGGGGATTGGACTATGGCTACACCTTC	15	TRBV18	once	TRBJ1-2	TRBD1
CASSSGTGWASPLHF	TGTGCCAGCAGCTCGGGGACAGGGTGGGCTTCACCCCTCCACTTT	15	TRBV7-8	.	TRBJ1-6	TRBD1
CASSGSGEAGELFF	TGTGCCAGCAGTGGATCGGGGGAGGCCGGGGAGCTGTTTTTT	14	TRBV2	.	TRBJ2-2	.
CAWIKGTAASFF	TGTGCCTGGATTAAGGGGACTGCCGCGTCTTTCTTT	12	TRBV30	.	TRBJ1-1	.
CSTLSYRNGELFF	TGCAGCACACTTTCGTACAGGAATGGGGAGCTGTTTTTT	13	TRBV29-1	.	TRBJ2-2	.
CASSQDLGAGRTDTQYF	TGTGCCAGCAGCCAAGATCTCGGGGCGGGGCGCACAGATACGCAGTATTTT	17	TRBV4-2	.	TRBJ2-3	.
CSLIQPQHF	TGCAGCTTGATTCAGCCCCAGCATTTT	9	TRBV29-1	.	TRBJ1-5	.
CSQAAAGSTDTQYF	TGCAGCCAAGCAGCGGCAGGGAGCACAGATACGCAGTATTTT	14	TRBV29-1	few	TRBJ2-3	.
CAGTRTASYEQYF	TGTGCTGGCACGAGGACAGCCTCCTACGAGCAGTACTTC	13	TRBV30	.	TRBJ2-7	.
CATSRAGDRGAYEQYF	TGTGCCACCAGCAGGGCCGGCGACAGGGGAGCGTACGAGCAGTACTTC	16	TRBV15	.	TRBJ2-7	TRBD1
CASTTALAGINEQFF	TGTGCCAGCACCACGGCTCTAGCGGGGATCAATGAGCAGTTCTTC	15	TRBV11-1	.	TRBJ2-1	TRBD2
CASSSDRNIQYF	TGTGCCAGCAGTTCCGACAGAAACATTCAGTACTTC	12	TRBV6-5	few	TRBJ2-4	.
CASSQDSRSASGGGEQFF	TGTGCCAGCAGCCAAGATTCTCGTAGTGCTAGCGGGGGAGGTGAGCAGTTCTTC	18	TRBV4-2	few	TRBJ2-1	TRBD2
CASSLMNTEAFF	TGTGCCAGCAGCCTAATGAACACTGAAGCTTTCTTT	12	TRBV11-2	few	TRBJ1-1	.
CASTKDTPRQETQYF	TGCGCCAGCACGAAGGACACCCCCCGGCAAGAGACCCAGTACTTC	15	TRBV5-1	.	TRBJ2-5	.
CATSRPTGRGEQYF	TGTGCCACCAGCAGGCCGACAGGGAGAGGGGAGCAGTACTTC	14	TRBV15	.	TRBJ2-7	TRBD1
CSAVQGRPNYEQYF	TGCAGCGCAGTACAGGGGAGACCCAATTACGAGCAGTACTTC	14	TRBV29-1	.	TRBJ2-7	TRBD1
CAWSVRETQYF	TGTGCCTGGAGTGTACGGGAGACCCAGTACTTC	11	TRBV30	few	TRBJ2-5	.
CASSHAITGGYEQYF	TGTGCCAGCAGCCATGCAATCACAGGGGGGTACGAGCAGTACTTC	15	TRBV6-5	.	TRBJ2-7	TRBD1
CSGGQGVRETQYF	TGCAGCGGGGGACAGGGGGTAAGAGAGACCCAGTACTTC	13	TRBV29-1	.	TRBJ2-5	TRBD1
CASSQEQGETQYF	TGTGCCAGCAGTCAAGAGCAGGGAGAGACCCAGTACTTC	13	TRBV6-6	.	TRBJ2-5	.
CAINPSGGATDTQYF	TGTGCCATCAACCCGAGCGGGGGGGCGACAGATACGCAGTATTTT	15	TRBV10-3	few	TRBJ2-3	TRBD2
CASSSSPGPGGQYF	TGTGCCAGCAGTTCGTCACCGGGGCCCGGGGGGCAGTACTTC	14	TRBV27	once	TRBJ2-7	.
CASSRPGTDYNEQFF	TGTGCCAGCAGCCGGCCGGGGACTGACTACAATGAGCAGTTCTTC	15	TRBV7-9	few	TRBJ2-1	.
CASRGNLYEQYF	TGTGCCAGCAGGGGGAATCTCTACGAGCAGTACTTC	12	TRBV25-1	.	TRBJ2-7	.
CASSSNQPGPPYEQYF	TGTGCCAGCAGCTCTAACCAACCGGGACCTCCCTACGAGCAGTACTTC	16	TRBV13	few	TRBJ2-7	.
CASGSALTDRAF	TGTGCTAGTGGTTCGGCCCTGACGGACCGCGCCTTC	12	TRBV12-5	once	TRBJ1-2	.
CASSLGQGLWGYTF	TGTGCCAGCAGCTTAGGACAGGGGCTATGGGGCTACACCTTC	14	TRBV27	.	TRBJ1-2	TRBD1
CSVVRQGGVETQYF	TGCAGCGTTGTTCGACAGGGGGGTGTGGAGACCCAGTACTTC	14	TRBV29-1	.	TRBJ2-5	TRBD1
CASSMEAETQYF	TGTGCCAGTAGTATGGAGGCAGAGACCCAGTACTTC	12	TRBV19	.	TRBJ2-5	.
CSAFSGRQFF	TGCAGTGCTTTCTCGGGTAGACAGTTCTTC	10	TRBV20-1	.	TRBJ2-1	.
CSTGYTEAFF	TGCAGTACAGGGTACACTGAAGCTTTCTTT	10	TRBV20-1	.	TRBJ1-1	.
CASSERPTEAFF	TGCGCCAGCAGTGAGAGACCCACTGAAGCTTTCTTT	12	TRBV10-2	few	TRBJ1-1	.